The entry below gives a single T cell receptor (beta chain) sequence along with its context. The sample originates from a study of blood T cell repertoires in COVID-19. Turning to the study itself: From the United States, Italy and Spain came samples of acute and convalescent COVID-19. From T cells, B-cell-depleted T cells, or PBMCs came the material, which was cDNA or gDNA.

Libraries were prepared by immunoSEQ multiplex PCR; TCRdb keeps only in-frame clonotypes and omits some of them. The table includes about 170,000 clones, roughly 83% detected once. Source material: PBMCs or T cells enriched from blood (not recorded which). The sequence came from a woman aged 45-65 years who had recovered from COVID-19.

CDR3 nucleotides: TGTGCCAGCAGGCCCCCTGGGGCCCAGCCCCAGCATTTT. Its protein is CASRPPGAQPQHF. V and J are TRBV28 and TRBJ1-5; possibly TRBD1 for D (5 bases). This CDR3 spans 13 amino acids. V lost 6 bases and J 7 bases, leaving 13 bases between the germline ends. Germline loops: CDR1 MDHEN, CDR2 SYDVKM.